One sample yielded the 4 T cell receptor beta chains listed below, sequenced in a study of identical twins. TCRdb redid the calling of the 5' RACE reads with MiXCR, one entry per CDR3 protein. The repertoire has around 370,000 distinct CDR3 sequences, 8.5% to 10% of them found once; the top ten carry over 7%. Sequencing used naive T cells sorted from blood. These receptors came from a woman in her fifties or sixties in good health.

This chain joins TRBV11-2 and TRBJ2-7; D remains ambiguous. V was shortened by 0 bases and J by 2 bases, with 8 bases between the two germline ends. The V gene's germline CDR1 is SGHAT and CDR2 FQNNGV. The CDR3 runs 14 residues. In nucleotides, the CDR3 is TGTGCCAGCAGCTTAGATCATAGCACCTACGAGCAGTACGTC. This translates into CASSLDHSTYEQYV.

The rearrangement uses TRBV15 and TRBJ2-4; D might be TRBD2 (5 bases). The CDR3 runs 16 residues. The V gene's germline CDR1 is LNHNV and CDR2 YYDKDF (reference sequence). V was trimmed by 2 bases and J by 3 bases, leaving 14 bases between them. The chain's CDR3 is CATSRSPPRDKNIQYF. As DNA, the CDR3 is TGTGCCACCAGCAGATCCCCACCGAGGGACAAAAACATTCAGTACTTC. Combining the CDR3 with reference TRBV15 and TRBJ2-4 gives the whole variable domain DAMVIQNPRYQVTQFGKPVTLSCSQTLNHNVMYWYQQKSSQAPKLLFHYYDKDFNNEADTPDNFQSRRPNTSFCFLDIRSPGLGDTAMYLCATSRSPPRDKNIQYFGAGTRLSVL.

V gene TRBV5-1 combines with J gene TRBJ2-3, with 14 bases identical to TRBD2. J was trimmed by 5 bases and V by 4 bases; bases with no gene match: 6. This CDR3 comprises 16 residues. Germline V lookup: CDR1 SGHRS, CDR2 YFSETQ. The CDR3 region has the DNA TGCGCCAGCAGCAAGACTAGCGGGAGGGCCCTAGATACGCAGTATTTT. Protein product: CASSKTSGRALDTQYF.

This clonotype was seen many times. This chain connects TRBV19 to TRBJ1-2; 7 nucleotides agree with TRBD1. The V and J ends lost 6 bases and 2 bases, in that order; junction bases with no gene match: 9. The CDR3 sequence is 15 residues long. Germline loops: CDR1 LNHDA, CDR2 SQIVND (reference sequence). CDR3 amino acids: CASRRALTGNYGYTF. The CDR3, as DNA: TGTGCCAGTAGGAGGGCCCTGACAGGGAACTATGGCTACACCTTC.